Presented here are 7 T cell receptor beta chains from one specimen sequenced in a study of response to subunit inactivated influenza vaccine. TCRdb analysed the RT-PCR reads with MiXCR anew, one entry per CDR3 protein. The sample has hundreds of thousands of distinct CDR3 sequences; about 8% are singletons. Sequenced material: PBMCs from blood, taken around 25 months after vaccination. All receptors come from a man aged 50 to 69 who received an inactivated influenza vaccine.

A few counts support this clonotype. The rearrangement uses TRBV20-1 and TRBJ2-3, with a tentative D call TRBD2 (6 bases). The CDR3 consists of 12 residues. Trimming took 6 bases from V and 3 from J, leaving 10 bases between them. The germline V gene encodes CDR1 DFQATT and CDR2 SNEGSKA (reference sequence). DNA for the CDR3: TGCAGTGCCACTAGCTTGACAGATACGCAGTATTTT. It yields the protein CSATSLTDTQYF.

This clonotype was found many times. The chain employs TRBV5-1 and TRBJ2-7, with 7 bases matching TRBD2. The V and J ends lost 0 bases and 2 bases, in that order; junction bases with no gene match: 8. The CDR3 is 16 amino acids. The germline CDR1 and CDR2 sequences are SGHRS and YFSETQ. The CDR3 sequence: CASSLVQASGPYEQYF. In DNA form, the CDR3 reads TGCGCCAGCAGCTTGGTTCAGGCTAGCGGTCCCTACGAGCAGTACTTC.

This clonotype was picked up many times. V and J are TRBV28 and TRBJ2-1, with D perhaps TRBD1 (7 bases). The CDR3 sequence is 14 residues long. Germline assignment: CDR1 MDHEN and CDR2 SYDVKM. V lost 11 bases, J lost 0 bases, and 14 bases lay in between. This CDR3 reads CAVRGRNSYNEQFF. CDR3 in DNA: TGTGCCGTCAGGGGGAGGAACTCCTACAATGAGCAGTTCTTC. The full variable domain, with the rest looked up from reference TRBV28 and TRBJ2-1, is DVKVTQSSRYLVKRTGEKVFLECVQDMDHENMFWYRQDPGLGLRLIYFSYDVKMKEKGDIPEGYSVSREKKERFSLILESASTNQTSMYLCAVRGRNSYNEQFFGPGTRLTVL.

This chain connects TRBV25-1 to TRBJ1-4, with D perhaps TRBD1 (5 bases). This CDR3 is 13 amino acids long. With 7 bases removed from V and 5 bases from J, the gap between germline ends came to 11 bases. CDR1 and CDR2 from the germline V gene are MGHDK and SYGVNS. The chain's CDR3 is CASTGRWNEKLFF. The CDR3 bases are TGTGCCAGCACGGGGCGGTGGAATGAAAAACTGTTTTTT.

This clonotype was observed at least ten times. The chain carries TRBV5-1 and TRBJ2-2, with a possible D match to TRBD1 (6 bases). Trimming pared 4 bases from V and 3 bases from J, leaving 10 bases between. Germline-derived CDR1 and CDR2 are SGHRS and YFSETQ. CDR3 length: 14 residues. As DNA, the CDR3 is TGCGCCAGCAGCAGGACAGAGGACACCGGGGAGCTGTTTTTT. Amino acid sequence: CASSRTEDTGELFF.

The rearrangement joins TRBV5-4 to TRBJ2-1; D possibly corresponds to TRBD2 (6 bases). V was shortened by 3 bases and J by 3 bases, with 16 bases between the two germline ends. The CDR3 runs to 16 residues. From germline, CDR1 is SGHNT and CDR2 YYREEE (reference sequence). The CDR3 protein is CASSSGGGGIYNEQFF. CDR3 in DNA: TGTGCCAGCAGCTCTGGTGGGGGAGGTATCTACAATGAGCAGTTCTTC.

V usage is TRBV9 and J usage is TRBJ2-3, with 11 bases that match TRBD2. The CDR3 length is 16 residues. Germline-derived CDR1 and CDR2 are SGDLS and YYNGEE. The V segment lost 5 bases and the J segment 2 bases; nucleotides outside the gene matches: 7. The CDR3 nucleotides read TGTGCCAGCAGTACTAGCGGGGGATTATACACAGATACGCAGTATTTT. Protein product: CASSTSGGLYTDTQYF.